Shown below are 19 T cell receptor beta chains from a single sample sequenced in a study of blood T cell repertoires in COVID-19. Profiled with immunoSEQ multiplex PCR; TCRdb holds only in-frame clones, not every one. Of around 25,000 clones in the sample, roughly 90% were seen once. Sample: peripheral blood. The receptors were gathered from a human donor in a cohort sampled during active COVID-19.

The rearrangement uses TRBV3-1 (or the pseudogene TRBV3-2) and TRBJ2-6, with 8 bases that match TRBD1. The CDR3 sequence is 17 residues long. CDR1 and CDR2 (germline): LGHDT, YNNKEL (reference sequence). The junction had 3 bases not matched to a gene; V was cut back by 2 bases and J by 0 bases. The CDR3 DNA reads as TGTGCCAGCAGCCAACAGGGGGCGATCTCTGGGGCCAACGTCCTGACTTTC. It yields the protein CASSQQGAISGANVLTF.

This clone was recorded a few times. The rearrangement links TRBV10-3 to TRBJ1-4; D may be TRBD1 (6 bases). CDR3 length: 13 residues. CDR1 is ENHRY and CDR2 is SYGVKD in the germline V gene. Trimming took off 7 bases at V and 6 bases at J, with 12 bases between the two ends. The chain's CDR3 is CAIKGGGDEKLFF. CDR3 nucleotide sequence: TGTGCCATCAAGGGGGGGGGTGATGAAAAACTGTTTTTT.

This chain connects TRBV11-2 to TRBJ2-3; TRBD1 matches at 11 bases. Germline loops: CDR1 SGHAT, CDR2 FQNNGV. V lost 5 bases to trimming and J lost 3 bases; unmatched junction nucleotides: 4. The CDR3 is made up of 15 amino acids. CDR3 DNA sequence: TGTGCCAGCAGCCCGGGACAGGGGGGTACAGATACGCAGTATTTT. Its protein is CASSPGQGGTDTQYF.

The rearrangement uses TRBV4-1 and TRBJ2-3; 8 positions agree with TRBD1. Germline CDR1 and CDR2: MGHRA and YSYEKL. The CDR3 spans 15 residues. With 0 bases clipped from V and 8 bases from J, the junction kept 7 bases outside the gene matches. CDR3 sequence reads: CASSQEAGGAGTQYF. CDR3 in DNA: TGCGCCAGCAGCCAAGAGGCAGGGGGCGCGGGTACGCAGTATTTT.

This clone was recorded only once. CDR3 sequence reads: CATSRDGFERANGYTF. In nucleotides, the CDR3 is TGTGCCACCAGCAGAGATGGTTTTGAGAGGGCGAATGGCTACACCTTC. The chain couples TRBV15 to TRBJ1-2; D not certain. Trimming removed 0 bases at V and 6 bases at J, with 17 bases between. Per the germline V gene, CDR1 is LNHNV and CDR2 is YYDKDF (reference sequence). The CDR3 runs 16 residues.

CDR3 DNA: TGTGCCAGCTCTTTAACTAGCGGGAGTACAGATACGCAGTATTTT. Its protein product is CASSLTSGSTDTQYF. The chain links TRBV18 to TRBJ2-3; 11 positions match TRBD2. The germline V gene has CDR1 KGHSH and CDR2 LQKENI. J was trimmed by 3 bases and V by 6 bases; bases with no gene match: 5. The CDR3 has 15 residues.

V and J are TRBV5-1 and TRBJ2-1, with TRBD2 matching 7 bases. In germline, CDR1 is SGHRS, CDR2 YFSETQ. The CDR3 runs to 14 residues. V dropped 6 bases and J dropped 0; count of bases not matched to a gene: 3. The CDR3 sequence: CASNGGGSYNEQFF. The CDR3 nucleotides are TGCGCCAGCAATGGGGGGGGCTCCTACAATGAGCAGTTCTTC.

The V gene is TRBV20-1, the J gene TRBJ2-2; a possible D gene is TRBD1 (5 bases). Per the germline V gene, CDR1 is DFQATT and CDR2 is SNEGSKA (reference sequence). The CDR3 is 11 amino acids. V was shortened by 6 bases and J by 6 bases, with 8 bases between the two germline ends. This CDR3 reads CSAQGSGELFF. The CDR3 bases are TGCAGTGCGCAGGGCTCCGGGGAGCTGTTTTTT.

The chain carries TRBV7-8 and TRBJ1-4; no clear D. V was pared by 1 base and J by 8 bases, with 5 bases between. CDR3 length equals 12 residues. Germline CDR1 reads SGHVS; CDR2 reads FQNEAQ. CDR3 protein: CASSLGREKLFF. The CDR3 DNA is TGTGCCAGCAGCTTAGGGAGGGAAAAACTGTTTTTT.

This clone was found once. The chain uses TRBV2 and TRBJ2-2, with 8 bases fitting TRBD2. CDR1 is SNHLY, CDR2 FYNNEI, per germline. The CDR3 loop spans 15 amino acids. Trimming at V came to 6 bases and at J to 8 bases, leaving 11 bases not matched to a gene. The CDR3 region has the DNA TGTGCCAGCAGACGGGAGGGCCTAACCTCGGGGGAGCTGTTTTTT. Translated: CASRREGLTSGELFF. The full variable domain, its missing parts supplied by reference TRBV2 and TRBJ2-2, is EPEVTQTPSHQVTQMGQEVILRCVPISNHLYFYWYRQILGQKVEFLVSFYNNEISEKSEIFDDQFSVERPDGSNFTLKIRSTKLEDSAMYFCASRREGLTSGELFFGEGSRLTVL.

This chain links TRBV2 with TRBJ2-7; 8 bases line up with TRBD2. The CDR3 totals 12 residues. V was pared by 6 bases and J by 4 bases, with 2 bases of the junction left unmatched. CDR1 SNHLY and CDR2 FYNNEI come from the germline V gene. The CDR3 DNA reads TGTGCCAGCAGAGCGGGGGAATACGAGCAGTACTTC. It encodes CASRAGEYEQYF.

This chain uses TRBV29-1 with TRBJ1-2; tentative D call: TRBD1 (6 bases). Per germline, CDR1 SQVTM and CDR2 ANQGSEA. Trimming shortened V by 7 bases and J by 4 bases, and 13 bases separated the two germline ends. CDR3 length: 12 residues. The CDR3 reads CSASTGIYGYTF. In DNA form, the CDR3 reads TGCAGCGCATCTACAGGGATCTATGGCTACACCTTC.

The rearrangement uses TRBV6-2 or TRBV6-3 and TRBJ2-7, with 7 bases lining up with TRBD2. Germline CDR1 reads MNHEY; CDR2 reads SVGEGT. V shed 7 bases and J 2 bases; nucleotides not matched to a gene: 11. CDR3 size: 15 residues. Here the CDR3 DNA reads TGTGCCAGCACCCCAGAGGGAGGGAGGCCCTACGAGCAGTACTTC. Its translation: CASTPEGGRPYEQYF.

V usage is TRBV23-1 and J usage is TRBJ2-2, with D hard to call. TRBV23-1 is reported as an ORF; its role is uncertain. V was clipped by 0 bases and J by 0 bases, with 8 bases between them. The CDR3 loop spans 16 amino acids. CDR3 nucleotide sequence: TGCGCCAGCAGTCAATCTTCCAATCCGAACACCGGGGAGCTGTTTTTT. It specifies CASSQSSNPNTGELFF.

The chain has TRBV23-1 and TRBJ2-7; tentatively, D is TRBD2 (6 bases). TRBV23-1 is annotated as an ORF whose role is uncertain. Trimming took off 0 bases at V and 0 bases at J, with 12 bases between the two ends. The CDR3 runs 16 residues. The CDR3 region has the DNA TGCGCCAGCAGTCAATCGGAGGGGTCGAGCTCCTACGAGCAGTACTTC. Its translation: CASSQSEGSSSYEQYF.

V and J are TRBV4-2 and TRBJ2-3; no definite D call. With 3 bases removed from V and 0 bases from J, the gap between germline ends came to 4 bases. The CDR3 is 13 amino acids. Germline V gene data show CDR1 as LGHNA and CDR2 as YNFKEQ. CDR3 nucleotides: TGTGCCAGCAGCCACTCTAGCACAGATACGCAGTATTTT. Translation gives CASSHSSTDTQYF.

The V call is TRBV10-3, the J call TRBJ2-3; 8 bases fit TRBD1. The CDR3 contains 15 residues. Looked up from germline, CDR1 is ENHRY and CDR2 is SYGVKD. The V gene end was trimmed by 8 bases and the J gene end by 0 bases; junction bases not matched to a gene: 7. The CDR3 sequence is CAIASTGVSTDTQYF. CDR3 nucleotide sequence: TGTGCCATCGCCTCGACAGGGGTTAGCACAGATACGCAGTATTTT.

This chain connects TRBV4-3 to TRBJ2-2, with 7 bases identical to TRBD2. V gave up 1 base and J gave up 4 bases; unmatched junction bases: 3. CDR3 length equals 15 residues. Germline V gene lookup returns CDR1 LGHNA and CDR2 YSLEER. CDR3 residues: CASSQGGGSTGELFF. For the CDR3, the DNA is TGCGCCAGCAGCCAAGGTGGCGGGAGCACCGGGGAGCTGTTTTTT.

The CDR3 sequence: CASSASAGGGYEQYF. For the CDR3, the DNA is TGTGCCAGCAGTGCATCAGCGGGAGGGGGTTACGAGCAGTACTTC. This chain connects TRBV2 to TRBJ2-7, with TRBD2 identical over 10 bases. The CDR3 length is 15 residues. V was pared by 4 bases and J by 4 bases, with 7 bases of the junction left unmatched. Germline values: CDR1 SNHLY, CDR2 FYNNEI.